The clone carrying this T cell receptor (beta chain) was seen more than once but under ten times. Its antigen is not identified. The data derive from a study of T cell responses to AZD1222 COVID-19 vaccine. Study-wide findings and caveats: Spike-wide coverage was observed for vaccine-associated CD4 TCRs, with dominant responses at 160-218 and 743-854. Researchers took repertoire samples only after the peak T cell response had come. Clonal diversity was possibly underestimated; the donors were predominantly white British and more often female. Receipt of two AZD1222 doses was followed by a rise in Spike-specific TCR breadth and depth.

The germline V gene encodes CDR1 MRHNA and CDR2 SNTAGT. The CDR3 extends over 14 amino acids. The germline V and J ends were trimmed by 0 bases and 7 bases, with 12 bases remaining between them. TCRdb's copy holds only in-frame clones and misses some; the assay was immunoSEQ multiplex PCR. The profile shows 99,000 or so clones, roughly nine tenths of them singletons. The TCR comes from an adult who received the AZD1222 COVID-19 vaccine. The sequences come from peripheral blood, collected 28 days after the second AZD1222 dose. The chain combines TRBV6-4 with TRBJ1-2; D gene unclear. The CDR3 region is CASSDSRGLRGYTF. The DNA for the CDR3 is TGTGCCAGCAGTGACTCGAGAGGGCTCCGTGGCTACACCTTC.